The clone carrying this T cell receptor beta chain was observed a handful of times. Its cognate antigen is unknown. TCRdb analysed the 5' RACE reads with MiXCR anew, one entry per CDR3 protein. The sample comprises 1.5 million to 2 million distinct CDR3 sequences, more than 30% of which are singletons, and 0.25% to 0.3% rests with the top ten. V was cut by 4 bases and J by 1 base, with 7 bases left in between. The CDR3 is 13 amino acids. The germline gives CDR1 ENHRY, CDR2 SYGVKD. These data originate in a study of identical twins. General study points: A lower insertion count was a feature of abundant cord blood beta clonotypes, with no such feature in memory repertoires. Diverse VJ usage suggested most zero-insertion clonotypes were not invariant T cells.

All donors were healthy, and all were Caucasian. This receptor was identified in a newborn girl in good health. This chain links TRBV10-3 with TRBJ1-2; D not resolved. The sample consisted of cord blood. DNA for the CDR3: TGTGCCATCAGTGCCGGGTTTAACTATGGCTACACCTTC. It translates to CAISAGFNYGYTF.